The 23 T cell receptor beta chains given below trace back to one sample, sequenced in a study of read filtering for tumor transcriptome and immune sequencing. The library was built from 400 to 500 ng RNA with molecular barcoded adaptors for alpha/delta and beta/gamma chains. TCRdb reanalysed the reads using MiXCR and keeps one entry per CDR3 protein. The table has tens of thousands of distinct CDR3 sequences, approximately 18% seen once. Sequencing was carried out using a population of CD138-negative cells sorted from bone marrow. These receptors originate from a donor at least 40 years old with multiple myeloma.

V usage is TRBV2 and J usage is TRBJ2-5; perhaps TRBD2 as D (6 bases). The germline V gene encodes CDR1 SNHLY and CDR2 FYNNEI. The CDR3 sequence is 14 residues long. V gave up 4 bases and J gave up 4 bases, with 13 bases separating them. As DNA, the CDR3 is TGTGCCAGCAGTGTTCGGGGGTTCCCAGAGACCCAGTACTTC. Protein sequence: CASSVRGFPETQYF.

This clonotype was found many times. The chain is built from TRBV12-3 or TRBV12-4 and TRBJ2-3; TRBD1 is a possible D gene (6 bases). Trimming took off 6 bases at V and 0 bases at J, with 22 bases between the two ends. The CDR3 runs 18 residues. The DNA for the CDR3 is TGTGCCAGCAGGACTGACAGGCCGTGGGACGTCAGCACAGATACGCAGTATTTT. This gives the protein CASRTDRPWDVSTDTQYF.

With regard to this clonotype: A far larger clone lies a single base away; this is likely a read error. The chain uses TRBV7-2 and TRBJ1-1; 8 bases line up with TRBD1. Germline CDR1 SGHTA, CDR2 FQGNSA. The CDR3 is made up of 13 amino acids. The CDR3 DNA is TGTGCCAGCAGCTTCACAGGGGGAACTGAAACTTTCTTT. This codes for CASSFTGGTETFF.

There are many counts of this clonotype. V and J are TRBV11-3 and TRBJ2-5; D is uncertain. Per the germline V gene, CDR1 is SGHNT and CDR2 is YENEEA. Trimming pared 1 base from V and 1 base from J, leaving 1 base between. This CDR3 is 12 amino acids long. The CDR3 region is CASSLGQETQYF. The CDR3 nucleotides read TGTGCCAGCAGCTTAGGCCAAGAGACCCAGTACTTC.

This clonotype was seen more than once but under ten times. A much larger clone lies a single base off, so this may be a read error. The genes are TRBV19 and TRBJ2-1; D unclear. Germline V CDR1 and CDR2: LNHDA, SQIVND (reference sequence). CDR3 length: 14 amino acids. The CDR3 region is CASSYSRSFNEQFF. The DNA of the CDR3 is TGTGCCAGTAGCTACAGTCGCTCCTTCAATGAGCAGTTCTTC.

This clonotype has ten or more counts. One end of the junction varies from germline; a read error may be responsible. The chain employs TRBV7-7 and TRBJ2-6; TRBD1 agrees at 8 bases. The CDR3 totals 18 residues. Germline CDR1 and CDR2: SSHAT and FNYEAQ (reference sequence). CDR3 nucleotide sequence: TGTGCTAGCAGCCCAAGCAGGGGGCTGGGCTCTGGGGCCAACGTCCTGACTTTC. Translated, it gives CASSPSRGLGSGANVLTF.

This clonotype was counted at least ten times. CDR3 region: CASSLEVAGAQETQYF. The CDR3 DNA reads TGCGCCAGCAGCTTGGAGGTAGCGGGGGCACAAGAGACCCAGTACTTC. This sequence joins TRBV5-1 and TRBJ2-5; 9 bases are shared with TRBD2. V lost 0 bases and J lost 2; bases outside the gene matches: 5. Per germline, CDR1 SGHRS and CDR2 YFSETQ. The CDR3 has 16 residues.

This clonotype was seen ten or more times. As DNA, the CDR3 is TGCGCCAGCAGCTTAGCGGGAGGACCCGGGACAGATACGCAGTATTTT. Amino acid sequence: CASSLAGGPGTDTQYF. The chain links TRBV5-1 to TRBJ2-3, with 9 nucleotides matching TRBD2. Germline V gives CDR1 SGHRS, CDR2 YFSETQ. The CDR3 spans 16 residues. Trimming cost V 2 bases and J 3 bases; bases outside gene matches: 7. Supplemented by reference TRBV5-1 and TRBJ2-3, the full variable domain reads KAGVTQTPRYLIKTRGQQVTLSCSPISGHRSVSWYQQTPGQGLQFLFEYFSETQRNKGNFPGRFSGRQFSNSRSEMNVSTLELGDSALYLCASSLAGGPGTDTQYFGPGTRLTVL.

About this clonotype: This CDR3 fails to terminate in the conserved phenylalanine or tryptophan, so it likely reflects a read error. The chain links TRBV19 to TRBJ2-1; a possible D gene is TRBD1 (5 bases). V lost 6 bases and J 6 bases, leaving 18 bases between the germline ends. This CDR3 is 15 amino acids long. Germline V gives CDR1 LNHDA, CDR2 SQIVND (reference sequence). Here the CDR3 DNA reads TGTGCCAGTAGCGATCTCCCAGGGTTTACCAATGAGCAGTTCTCC. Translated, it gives CASSDLPGFTNEQFS.

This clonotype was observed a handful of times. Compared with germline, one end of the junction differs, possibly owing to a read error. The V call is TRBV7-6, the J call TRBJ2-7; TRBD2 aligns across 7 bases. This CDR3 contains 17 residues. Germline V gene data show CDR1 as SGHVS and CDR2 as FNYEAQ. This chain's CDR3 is CVSSLYPEEGREYEQYF. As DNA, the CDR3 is TGTGTCAGCAGCTTATACCCAGAGGAGGGGAGGGAATACGAGCAGTACTTC.

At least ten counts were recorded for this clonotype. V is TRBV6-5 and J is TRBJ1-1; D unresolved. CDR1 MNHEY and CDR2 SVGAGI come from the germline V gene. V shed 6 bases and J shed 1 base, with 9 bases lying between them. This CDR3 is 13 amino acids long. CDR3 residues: CASSETRNTEAFF. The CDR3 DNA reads TGTGCCAGCAGCGAAACCCGGAACACTGAAGCTTTCTTT.

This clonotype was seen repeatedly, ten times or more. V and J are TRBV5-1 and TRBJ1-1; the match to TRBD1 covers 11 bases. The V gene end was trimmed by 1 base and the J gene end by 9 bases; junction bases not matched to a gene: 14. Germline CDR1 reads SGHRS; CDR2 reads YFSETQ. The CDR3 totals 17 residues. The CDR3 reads CASSLNVPGQGGLQAFF. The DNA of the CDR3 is TGCGCCAGCAGCTTGAATGTCCCGGGACAGGGGGGACTCCAAGCTTTCTTT.

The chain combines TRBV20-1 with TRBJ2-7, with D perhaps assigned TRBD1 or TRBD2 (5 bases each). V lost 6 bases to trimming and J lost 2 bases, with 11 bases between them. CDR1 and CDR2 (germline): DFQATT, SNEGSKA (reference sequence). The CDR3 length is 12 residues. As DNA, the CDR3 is TGCAGTGCGGACCGGGACGCCTACGAGCAGTACTTC. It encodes CSADRDAYEQYF.

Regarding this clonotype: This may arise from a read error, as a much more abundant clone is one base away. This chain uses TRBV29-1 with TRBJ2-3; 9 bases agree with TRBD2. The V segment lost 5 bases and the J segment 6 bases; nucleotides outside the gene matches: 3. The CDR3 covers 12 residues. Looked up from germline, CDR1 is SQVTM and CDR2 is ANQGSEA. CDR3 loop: CSVYSGSDTQYF. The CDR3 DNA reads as TGCAGCGTTTATAGCGGGAGCGATACGCAGTATTTT.

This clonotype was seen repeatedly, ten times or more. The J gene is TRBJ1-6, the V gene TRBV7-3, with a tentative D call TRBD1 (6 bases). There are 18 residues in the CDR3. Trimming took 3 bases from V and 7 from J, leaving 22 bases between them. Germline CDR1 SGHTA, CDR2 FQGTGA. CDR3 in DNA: TGTGCCAGCAGCTTGCCAAGCGACAGGCGGTTTCGGAATTCACCCCTCCACTTT. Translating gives CASSLPSDRRFRNSPLHF.

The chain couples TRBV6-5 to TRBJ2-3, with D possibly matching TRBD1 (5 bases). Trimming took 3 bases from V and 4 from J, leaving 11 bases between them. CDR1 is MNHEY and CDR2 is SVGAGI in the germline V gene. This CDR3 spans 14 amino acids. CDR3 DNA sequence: TGTGCCAGCAGTTATGGGCCCAGGGCAGATACGCAGTATTTT. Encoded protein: CASSYGPRADTQYF.

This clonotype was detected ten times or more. The CDR3 protein is CSVGLAGVYNEQFF. The CDR3 DNA reads as TGCAGCGTTGGCCTAGCGGGGGTCTACAATGAGCAGTTCTTC. The V gene is TRBV29-1, the J gene TRBJ2-1; TRBD2 matches 10 bases. This CDR3 is built from 14 residues. With 4 bases clipped from V and 3 bases from J, the junction kept 3 bases outside the gene matches. Germline V gene sequence: CDR1 SQVTM, CDR2 ANQGSEA.

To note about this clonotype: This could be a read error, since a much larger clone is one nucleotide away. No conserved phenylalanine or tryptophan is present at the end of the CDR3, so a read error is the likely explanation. The CDR3 DNA reads as TGCGCCAGCAGAGGCGGACGGAACTACGAGCAGTACCTC. It encodes CASRGGRNYEQYL. The chain links TRBV5-1 to TRBJ2-7; D call uncertain. V was shortened by 5 bases and J by 3 bases, with 12 bases between the two germline ends. There are 13 residues in the CDR3. The germline V gene has CDR1 SGHRS and CDR2 YFSETQ.

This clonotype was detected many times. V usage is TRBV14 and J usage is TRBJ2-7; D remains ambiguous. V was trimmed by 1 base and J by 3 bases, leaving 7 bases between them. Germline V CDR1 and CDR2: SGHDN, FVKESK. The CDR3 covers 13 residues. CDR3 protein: CASSQGVVYEQYF. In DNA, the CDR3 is TGTGCCAGCAGCCAAGGGGTCGTCTACGAGCAGTACTTC.

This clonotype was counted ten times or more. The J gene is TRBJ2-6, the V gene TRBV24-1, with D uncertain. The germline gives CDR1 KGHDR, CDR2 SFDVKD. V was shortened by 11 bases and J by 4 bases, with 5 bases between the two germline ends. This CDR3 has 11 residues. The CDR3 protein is CAIQGANVLTF. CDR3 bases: TGTGCCATACAGGGGGCCAACGTCCTGACTTTC.

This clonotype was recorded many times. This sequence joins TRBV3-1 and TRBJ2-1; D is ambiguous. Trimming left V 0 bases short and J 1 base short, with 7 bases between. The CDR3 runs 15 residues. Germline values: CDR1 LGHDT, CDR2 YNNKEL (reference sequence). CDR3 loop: CASSQDRGSYNEQFF. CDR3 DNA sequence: TGTGCCAGCAGCCAAGATCGTGGGTCCTACAATGAGCAGTTCTTC.

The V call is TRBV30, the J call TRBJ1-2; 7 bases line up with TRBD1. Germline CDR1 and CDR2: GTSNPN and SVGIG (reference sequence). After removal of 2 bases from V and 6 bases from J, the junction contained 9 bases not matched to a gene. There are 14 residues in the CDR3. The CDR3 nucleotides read TGTGCCTGGAGTAGGGACAGCATAAGACATGGCTACACCTTC. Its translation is CAWSRDSIRHGYTF.

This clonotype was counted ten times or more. This CDR3 is CASSPQGARGTEAFF. CDR3 bases: TGTGCCAGCAGCCCACAGGGGGCGAGAGGCACTGAAGCTTTCTTT. The chain combines TRBV12-3 or TRBV12-4 with TRBJ1-1; TRBD1 matches at 9 bases. The CDR3 has 15 residues. With V trimmed by 6 bases and J by 4 bases, 9 bases remained unmatched.